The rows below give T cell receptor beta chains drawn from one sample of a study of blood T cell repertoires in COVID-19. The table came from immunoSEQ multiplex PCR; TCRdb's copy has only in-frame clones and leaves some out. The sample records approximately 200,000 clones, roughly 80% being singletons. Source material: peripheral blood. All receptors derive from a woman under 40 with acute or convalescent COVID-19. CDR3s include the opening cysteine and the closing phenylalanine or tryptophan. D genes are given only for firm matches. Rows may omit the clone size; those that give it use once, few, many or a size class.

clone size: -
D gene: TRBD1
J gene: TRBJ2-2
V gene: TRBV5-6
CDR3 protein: CASSLRTGVSGELFF
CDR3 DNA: TGTGCCAGCAGCTTGAGGACAGGGGTCAGCGGGGAGCTGTTTTTT

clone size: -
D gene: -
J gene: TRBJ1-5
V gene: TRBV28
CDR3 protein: CASSLYRANQPQHF
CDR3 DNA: TGTGCCAGCAGTTTATACAGGGCCAATCAGCCCCAGCATTTT

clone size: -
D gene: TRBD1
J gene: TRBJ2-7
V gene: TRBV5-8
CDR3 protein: CASSPDRSAYEQYF
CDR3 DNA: TGTGCCAGCAGCCCGGACAGGTCTGCCTACGAGCAGTACTTC

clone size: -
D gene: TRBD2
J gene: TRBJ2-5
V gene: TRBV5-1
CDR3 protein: CASSLEGTSAMETQYF
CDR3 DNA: TGCGCCAGCAGCTTGGAGGGGACTAGTGCTATGGAGACCCAGTACTTC

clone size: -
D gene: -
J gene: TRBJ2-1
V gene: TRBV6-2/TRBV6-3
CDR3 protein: CASSRTRDMGFF
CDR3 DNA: TGTGCCAGCAGTCGAACCCGGGACATGGGGTTCTTC

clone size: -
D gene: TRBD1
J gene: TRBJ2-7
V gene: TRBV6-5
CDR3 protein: CASRPWTGANEQYF
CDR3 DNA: TGTGCCAGCAGACCATGGACAGGGGCTAACGAGCAGTACTTC

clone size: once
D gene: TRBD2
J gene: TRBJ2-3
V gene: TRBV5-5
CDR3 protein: CASSSIRTSGSTDTQYF
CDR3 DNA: TGTGCCAGCAGCTCGATTAGAACTAGCGGGAGCACAGATACGCAGTATTTT

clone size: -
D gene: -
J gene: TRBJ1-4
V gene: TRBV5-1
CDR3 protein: CASKQTDATNEKLFF
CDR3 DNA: TGCGCCAGCAAACAGACAGACGCCACTAATGAAAAACTGTTTTTT

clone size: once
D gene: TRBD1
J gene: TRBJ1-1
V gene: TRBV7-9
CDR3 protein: CASSLGQGDLEAFF
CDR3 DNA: TGTGCCAGCAGCTTAGGACAGGGCGATCTTGAAGCTTTCTTT

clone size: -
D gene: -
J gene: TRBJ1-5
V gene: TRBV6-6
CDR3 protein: CASNDRGGNQPQHF
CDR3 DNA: TGTGCCAGCAATGATCGAGGGGGAAATCAGCCCCAGCATTTT